The sequence of this TCR beta chain was determined in a study of T cells in Graves' hyperthyroidism and ophthalmopathy. In the study overall: Before treatment of any kind, peripheral blood was taken at initial diagnosis. Study results and caveats: Most clonotypes expanded in the thyroid (above 0.001) were also present in blood. Separation of ophthalmopathy from stable hyperthyroidism was achieved by a 13 V-J model. Model predictions of ophthalmopathy came a median approximately seven months before onset.

RNA transcripts yielded amplified TCR beta CDR3 regions. Primed by the HTBI set, a first-round RT-PCR was run on the TCR CDR3. Via MiXCR, TCRdb re-called the multiplex PCR reads, giving one row per CDR3 protein. Among fewer than 450,000 distinct CDR3 sequences, around 15% were seen once, and the ten largest hold approximately 29%. The V segment lost 5 bases and the J segment 6 bases; nucleotides outside the gene matches: 16. The germline gives CDR1 MNHNS, CDR2 SASEGT. This CDR3 contains 17 residues. The table lists this clonotype with a few counts. Its antigen is unidentified. This chain connects TRBV6-1 to TRBJ2-1; 7 bases are shared with TRBD2. The TCR comes from a man aged 50 to 60 with Graves' ophthalmopathy. What was sequenced was blood. The CDR3 region is CASSTGGRAIMTNEQFF. As DNA, the CDR3 is TGTGCCAGCAGTACGGGTGGGAGGGCTATTATGACCAATGAGCAGTTCTTC.